In this sample, the clone carrying this T cell receptor beta chain turned up a few times. Its specificity is not known. The data derive from a study of T and B cells in COVID-19 patients. Across the study: Blood was sampled from COVID-19 patients who were either actively infected or recovered. Nine tenths of the roughly 20 active-infection patients had comorbidities associated with unfavorable COVID-19 outcome. Points from the study as a whole: Clonality of TRB repertoires was high in active COVID-19; recovery brought above-healthy diversity and richness.

TRB rearrangements were amplified by multiplex PCR with BIOMED2 TRB-A/B primers. TCRdb re-called the multiplex PCR reads with MiXCR, one entry per CDR3 protein. The table records 14,000 to 15,000 distinct CDR3 sequences, under 30% of them present only once. TRB was amplified from around 230-520 ng of blood genomic DNA. The CDR3 has 13 amino acids. V lost 0 bases and J lost 10, with 13 bases in between. Germline loops: CDR1 GTSNPN, CDR2 SVGIG (reference sequence). The chain carries TRBV30 and TRBJ2-1; a weak D match, TRBD2 (6 bases). Sequencing was carried out using blood. The sequence was collected from a human donor who had recovered from COVID-19. CDR3 residues: CAWSVLAQWEQFF. The CDR3 coding sequence is TGTGCCTGGAGTGTACTAGCACAATGGGAGCAGTTCTTC.